This is a list of T cell receptor beta chains from one sample in a study of shared T cell receptors in the human thymus. Only in-frame clones appear in the TCRdb table, and some are missing; sequencing was by immunoSEQ multiplex PCR. The sample yields 550,000 to 800,000 clones, roughly 85% seen once. The same data also went into a second study, on human thymus T cells.

The sample comprised thymocytes. All receptors derive from a girl in the first two years of life with a congenital heart defect. Each CDR3 is given with its conserved first and last residue. Fields, in order: D gene, J gene, clone size, V gene, CDR3 protein, CDR3 DNA. The D gene is left open where the match is weak. Clone size is not always given. Where it is, it says once, few, many or a class for expanded clones.

d_call: -
j_call: TRBJ1-1
clone_size: -
v_call: TRBV30
cdr3_aa: CAWEAISGNTEAFF
cdr3_nt: TGTGCCTGGGAGGCGATTAGCGGGAACACTGAAGCTTTCTTT

d_call: -
j_call: TRBJ1-1
clone_size: -
v_call: TRBV5-4
cdr3_aa: CASSWHESGTNTEAFF
cdr3_nt: TGTGCCAGCAGCTGGCACGAGAGCGGAACGAACACTGAAGCTTTCTTT

d_call: -
j_call: TRBJ2-6
clone_size: -
v_call: TRBV10-3
cdr3_aa: CAISESGGTVFSGANVLTF
cdr3_nt: TGTGCCATCAGTGAGTCAGGCGGGACAGTCTTCTCTGGGGCCAACGTCCTGACTTTC

d_call: TRBD2
j_call: TRBJ2-1
clone_size: -
v_call: TRBV14
cdr3_aa: CASSQDPGGRFDEQFF
cdr3_nt: TGTGCCAGCAGCCAAGATCCGGGGGGGAGGTTTGATGAGCAGTTCTTC

d_call: -
j_call: TRBJ2-3
clone_size: -
v_call: TRBV25-1
cdr3_aa: CASREEPDTQYF
cdr3_nt: TGTGCCAGCAGGGAGGAGCCAGATACGCAGTATTTT

d_call: -
j_call: TRBJ1-4
clone_size: -
v_call: TRBV28
cdr3_aa: CASSSVEKLFF
cdr3_nt: TGTGCCAGCAGTTCGGTTGAGAAACTGTTTTTT

d_call: TRBD1
j_call: TRBJ2-1
clone_size: once
v_call: TRBV11-3
cdr3_aa: CASGRQGAGEQFF
cdr3_nt: TGTGCCAGCGGCCGACAGGGGGCAGGTGAGCAGTTCTTC

d_call: TRBD1
j_call: TRBJ2-7
clone_size: -
v_call: TRBV14
cdr3_aa: CASSPNVLNLTYRGNEQYF
cdr3_nt: TGTGCCAGCAGTCCGAACGTCTTGAACCTAACATACAGGGGGAACGAGCAGTACTTC

d_call: TRBD2
j_call: TRBJ2-5
clone_size: -
v_call: TRBV6-1
cdr3_aa: CASSETTPSGGALQETQYF
cdr3_nt: TGTGCCAGCAGTGAAACCACCCCTAGCGGGGGGGCTCTACAAGAGACCCAGTACTTC

d_call: -
j_call: TRBJ1-2
clone_size: -
v_call: TRBV5-6
cdr3_aa: CASSLDRGGRPPVSGYTF
cdr3_nt: TGTGCCAGCAGCTTGGATAGGGGAGGCAGACCCCCCGTCTCTGGCTACACCTTC

d_call: -
j_call: TRBJ2-7
clone_size: -
v_call: TRBV5-1
cdr3_aa: CASSLGLEGSYYEQYF
cdr3_nt: TGCGCCAGCAGCTTGGGGCTGGAGGGGTCGTACTACGAGCAGTACTTC

d_call: -
j_call: TRBJ1-1
clone_size: -
v_call: TRBV6-5
cdr3_aa: CASSARRGDTEAFF
cdr3_nt: TGTGCCAGCAGTGCACGCAGGGGAGATACTGAAGCTTTCTTT

d_call: -
j_call: TRBJ1-1
clone_size: -
v_call: TRBV5-1
cdr3_aa: CASSLFADMNTEAFF
cdr3_nt: TGCGCCAGCAGCTTGTTCGCAGACATGAACACTGAAGCTTTCTTT

d_call: TRBD2
j_call: TRBJ2-7
clone_size: -
v_call: TRBV9
cdr3_aa: CASSSAGTSGGGYEQYF
cdr3_nt: TGTGCCAGCAGTTCGGCCGGGACTAGCGGGGGGGGATACGAGCAGTACTTC

d_call: TRBD1
j_call: TRBJ1-2
clone_size: few
v_call: TRBV4-1
cdr3_aa: CASSPRTGMHGYTF
cdr3_nt: TGCGCCAGCAGCCCTAGGACAGGGATGCATGGCTACACCTTC

d_call: TRBD2
j_call: TRBJ2-1
clone_size: -
v_call: TRBV11-2
cdr3_aa: CASTTSGGPQPSSYNEQFF
cdr3_nt: TGTGCCAGCACCACGAGCGGGGGGCCCCAACCCAGCTCCTACAATGAGCAGTTCTTC

d_call: TRBD1
j_call: TRBJ1-2
clone_size: once
v_call: TRBV15
cdr3_aa: CATSRDWDRGRYGYTF
cdr3_nt: TGTGCCACCAGCAGAGATTGGGACAGGGGGAGGTATGGCTACACCTTC

d_call: TRBD2
j_call: TRBJ2-7
clone_size: -
v_call: TRBV27
cdr3_aa: CASSLFGGGKTSYEQYF
cdr3_nt: TGTGCCAGCAGTTTATTCGGGGGGGGAAAGACCTCCTACGAGCAGTACTTC

d_call: -
j_call: TRBJ1-2
clone_size: -
v_call: TRBV27
cdr3_aa: CASSLAGAWGYTF
cdr3_nt: TGTGCCAGCAGTTTGGCAGGGGCGTGGGGCTACACCTTC

d_call: TRBD1
j_call: TRBJ1-4
clone_size: -
v_call: TRBV30
cdr3_aa: CAWSVPRDRGRVEKLFF
cdr3_nt: TGTGCCTGGAGTGTACCCCGCGACAGGGGAAGAGTTGAAAAACTGTTTTTT

d_call: -
j_call: TRBJ1-6
clone_size: -
v_call: TRBV27
cdr3_aa: CASSLFQRYNSPLHF
cdr3_nt: TGTGCCAGCAGTTTATTCCAGCGTTATAATTCACCCCTCCACTTT

d_call: TRBD1
j_call: TRBJ1-4
clone_size: -
v_call: TRBV5-1
cdr3_aa: CASSQTGDYEKLFF
cdr3_nt: TGCGCCAGCAGCCAGACAGGGGATTATGAAAAACTGTTTTTT

d_call: -
j_call: TRBJ1-3
clone_size: -
v_call: TRBV9
cdr3_aa: CASSALATETGNTIYF
cdr3_nt: TGTGCCAGCAGCGCGCTTGCGACAGAGACTGGAAACACCATATATTTT

d_call: -
j_call: TRBJ1-2
clone_size: -
v_call: TRBV29-1
cdr3_aa: CSVTSLRSNYGYTF
cdr3_nt: TGCAGCGTGACTTCTCTCCGGTCTAACTATGGCTACACCTTC